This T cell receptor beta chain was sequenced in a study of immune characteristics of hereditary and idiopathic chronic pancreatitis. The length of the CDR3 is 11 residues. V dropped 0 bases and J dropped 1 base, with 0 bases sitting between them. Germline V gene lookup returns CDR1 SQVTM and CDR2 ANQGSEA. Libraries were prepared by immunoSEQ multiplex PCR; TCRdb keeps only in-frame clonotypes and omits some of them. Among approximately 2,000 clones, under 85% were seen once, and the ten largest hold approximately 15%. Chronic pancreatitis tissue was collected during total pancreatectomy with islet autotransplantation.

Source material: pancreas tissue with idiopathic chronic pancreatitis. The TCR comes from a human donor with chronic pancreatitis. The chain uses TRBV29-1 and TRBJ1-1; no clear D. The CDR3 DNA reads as TGCAGCGTTGAAGAGAACACTGAAGCTTTCTTT. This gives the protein CSVEENTEAFF.